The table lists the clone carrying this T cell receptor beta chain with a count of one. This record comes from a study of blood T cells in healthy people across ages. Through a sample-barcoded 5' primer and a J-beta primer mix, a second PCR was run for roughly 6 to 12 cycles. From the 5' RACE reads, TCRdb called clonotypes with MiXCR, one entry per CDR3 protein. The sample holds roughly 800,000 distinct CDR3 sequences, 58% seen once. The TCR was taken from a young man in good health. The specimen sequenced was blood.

The CDR3 region is CASSFSGDRGEQFF. The CDR3, as DNA: TGTGCCAGCAGTTTTTCAGGGGATCGGGGTGAGCAGTTCTTC. This chain joins TRBV12-3 or TRBV12-4 and TRBJ2-1; possible D gene TRBD1, 6 bases. V lost 3 bases and J 9 bases, leaving 15 bases between the germline ends. CDR3 size: 14 residues.